These 3 T cell receptor beta chains were all obtained from the same sample, sequenced in a study of spatial heterogeneity in lung cancer. Each CDR3 protein is one row after TCRdb ran MiXCR on the 5' RACE reads. The table lists tens of thousands of distinct CDR3 sequences, under 8.5% of them singletons. Time point of the sample: sample taken at primary tumor resection. The sample consisted of PBMCs, taken at surgery. The receptors stem from a female donor with early-stage non-small cell lung cancer.

This clonotype has ten or more counts. The rearrangement uses TRBV2 and TRBJ1-1; D is uncertain. Trimming left V 4 bases short and J 1 base short, with 7 bases between. In germline, CDR1 is SNHLY, CDR2 FYNNEI. CDR3 length: 13 residues. The chain's CDR3 is CASSVRENTEAFF. The CDR3 DNA follows: TGTGCCAGCAGTGTGAGGGAGAACACTGAAGCTTTCTTT.

This clonotype has at least ten counts. The chain links TRBV28 to TRBJ1-3, with a tentative D call TRBD1 (6 bases). The CDR3 is 13 residues long. The V end was cut by 7 bases, the J end by 5 bases, with 12 bases between. The germline V gene has CDR1 MDHEN and CDR2 SYDVKM. The CDR3 DNA follows: TGTGCCAGCATCACAGGGAGCCGAAACACCATATATTTT. Translating it yields CASITGSRNTIYF.

This clonotype was seen ten or more times. The chain employs TRBV28 and TRBJ2-2; D ambiguous. Trimming pared 6 bases from V and 0 bases from J, leaving 11 bases between. The V gene's germline CDR1 is MDHEN and CDR2 SYDVKM. The CDR3 sequence is 15 residues long. The CDR3 here is CASRQQFPNTGELFF. In DNA form, the CDR3 reads TGTGCCAGCAGACAACAGTTTCCGAACACCGGGGAGCTGTTTTTT.